The next 18 T cell receptor beta chains were all read from a single sample in a study of OX40 agonist ivuxolimab in advanced cancers. The repertoire was sequenced with immunoSEQ multiplex PCR; TCRdb's copy has only in-frame clones and lacks some. The sample gives about 110,000 clones, about nine tenths of which show up once; about 0.48% is in the top ten. The specimen comprised CD4+ or CD8+ T cells sorted from blood, sampled in a trial of the OX40 agonist ivuxolimab. The receptors originated from an adult with an advanced solid tumor such as melanoma, head and neck, liver or kidney cancer.

The chain couples TRBV27 to TRBJ1-5; D is perhaps TRBD1 (6 bases). Germline assignment: CDR1 MNHEY and CDR2 SMNVEV (reference sequence). Trimming removed 0 bases from V and 6 bases from J, with 18 bases in between. This CDR3 region has 17 residues. CDR3 loop: CASSLSIGGGAFQPQHF. The CDR3 DNA sequence: TGTGCCAGCAGTTTATCGATTGGGGGGGGCGCTTTTCAGCCCCAGCATTTT.

V usage is TRBV6-1 and J usage is TRBJ1-6; D is possibly TRBD1 (6 bases). The CDR3 loop spans 12 amino acids. Trimming removed 6 bases from V and 8 bases from J, with 8 bases in between. Looked up from germline, CDR1 is MNHNS and CDR2 is SASEGT. The CDR3 sequence is CASSRGDSPLHF. CDR3 DNA: TGTGCCAGCAGCAGGGGTGATTCACCCCTCCACTTT.

This chain joins TRBV7-8 and TRBJ1-3; perhaps TRBD1 as D (5 bases). The V gene's germline CDR1 is SGHVS and CDR2 FQNEAQ. The length of the CDR3 is 16 residues. V gave up 0 bases and J gave up 4 bases, with 13 bases separating them. The CDR3 region is CASSLAPAGTGNTIYF. CDR3 in DNA: TGTGCCAGCAGCTTAGCGCCGGCAGGGACCGGAAACACCATATATTTT. The whole variable domain, remainder taken from reference TRBV7-8 and TRBJ1-3, is GAGVSQSPRYKVAKRGQDVALRCDPISGHVSLFWYQQALGQGPEFLTYFQNEAQLDKSGLPSDRFFAERPEGSVSTLKIQRTQQEDSAVYLCASSLAPAGTGNTIYFGEGSWLTVV.

V and J are TRBV28 and TRBJ1-2; 12 nucleotides align to TRBD1. CDR1 MDHEN and CDR2 SYDVKM come from the germline V gene. The CDR3 extends over 15 amino acids. With 5 bases clipped from V and 7 bases from J, the junction kept 8 bases outside the gene matches. CDR3 coding DNA: TGTGCCAGCAGTCAACCGGGACAGGGGGCCTTTGGCTACACCTTC. It codes for CASSQPGQGAFGYTF.

Notes on this clone: The same CDR3 is also encoded by other DNA sequences in this sample. The CDR3 loop reads CASSLAGSYGYTF. The CDR3 coding sequence is TGTGCCAGCAGCTTGGCGGGTAGCTATGGCTACACCTTC. The gene calls are TRBV5-6 and TRBJ1-2; D unclear. This CDR3 comprises 13 residues. V lost 0 bases to trimming and J lost 4 bases, with 7 bases between them. From germline, CDR1 is SGHDT and CDR2 YYEEEE.

The rearrangement uses TRBV7-9 and TRBJ1-2, with a tentative D call TRBD1 (5 bases). Between the trimmed V and J ends, which lost 2 bases and 4 bases, there was a span of 17 bases. The CDR3 spans 16 residues. The V gene's germline CDR1 is SEHNR and CDR2 FQNEAQ (reference sequence). The CDR3 spells CASSLRQNLKGYGYTF. The CDR3 region has the DNA TGTGCCAGCAGCTTAAGACAGAACCTCAAAGGCTATGGCTACACCTTC.

The chain combines TRBV6-5 with TRBJ1-6; D remains ambiguous. This CDR3 is 13 amino acids long. V lost 8 bases and J 8 bases, leaving 13 bases between the germline ends. Germline CDR1 MNHEY, CDR2 SVGAGI. CDR3 sequence (DNA): TGTGCCAGCTCCCGGACCAAGGATTCACCCCTCCACTTT. Translated, it gives CASSRTKDSPLHF.

The rearrangement links TRBV30 to TRBJ2-5, with D tentatively TRBD2 (5 bases). CDR3 size: 13 residues. Trimming stripped 0 bases from V and 6 bases from J, with 11 bases between. Germline loops: CDR1 GTSNPN, CDR2 SVGIG (reference sequence). The CDR3 sequence: CAWSVTSRQTQYF. CDR3 DNA sequence: TGTGCCTGGAGTGTAACTAGTCGGCAGACCCAGTACTTC.

The chain has TRBV10-3 and TRBJ2-5; the D gene could be TRBD1 or TRBD2 (5 bases each). Germline V gene lookup returns CDR1 ENHRY and CDR2 SYGVKD. This CDR3 contains 14 residues. V lost 7 bases to trimming and J lost 3 bases, with 15 bases between them. The DNA for the CDR3 is TGTGCCATCAAGGGGACCCCGAGGGAAGAGACCCAGTACTTC. Protein sequence: CAIKGTPREETQYF.

This sequence joins TRBV11-3 and TRBJ2-7, with D maybe TRBD2 (6 bases). V shed 5 bases and J shed 2 bases, with 10 bases lying between them. Germline lookup yields CDR1 SGHNT and CDR2 YENEEA. This CDR3 comprises 13 residues. CDR3 amino acids: CASSTGVTYEQYF. The CDR3 DNA follows: TGTGCCAGCAGCACGGGGGTGACCTACGAGCAGTACTTC.

This chain's CDR3 is CASTEAGGNSPLHF. CDR3 coding DNA: TGTGCCAGCACCGAGGCAGGGGGAAATTCACCCCTCCACTTT. The chain combines TRBV7-9 with TRBJ1-6, with TRBD1 identical over 7 bases. The CDR3 is 14 residues long. Germline V CDR1 and CDR2: SEHNR, FQNEAQ (reference sequence). V trimming: 7 bases; J trimming: 7 bases; junction bases outside the gene matches: 7.

This clone was recorded only once. V is TRBV19 and J is TRBJ1-2; 9 bases align to TRBD1. Trimming took 4 bases from V and 4 from J; bases not matched to a gene: 7. The CDR3 sequence is 15 residues long. Germline CDR1 LNHDA, CDR2 SQIVND (reference sequence). Here the CDR3 DNA reads TGTGCCAGTAGTACGGGACAGGGTGGATCCTATGGCTACACCTTC. This sequence encodes CASSTGQGGSYGYTF.

The chain couples TRBV15 to TRBJ1-1; D uncertain. V lost 0 bases and J 6 bases, leaving 14 bases between the germline ends. The CDR3 consists of 15 residues. Germline-derived CDR1 and CDR2 are LNHNV and YYDKDF (reference sequence). This CDR3 is CATSRDTKGRPEAFF. The CDR3 nucleotides are TGTGCCACCAGCAGAGATACTAAAGGACGGCCTGAAGCTTTCTTT. Full variable domain (outside the CDR3, taken from reference TRBV15 and TRBJ1-1): DAMVIQNPRYQVTQFGKPVTLSCSQTLNHNVMYWYQQKSSQAPKLLFHYYDKDFNNEADTPDNFQSRRPNTSFCFLDIRSPGLGDTAMYLCATSRDTKGRPEAFFGQGTRLTVV.

V is TRBV5-1 and J is TRBJ2-6, with TRBD1 matching over 9 bases. Germline CDR1 SGHRS, CDR2 YFSETQ. This CDR3 region has 18 residues. After removal of 3 bases from V and 1 base from J, the junction contained 8 bases not matched to a gene. CDR3 sequence: CASSSGQGLVSGANVLTF. DNA of the CDR3: TGCGCCAGCAGCTCGGGACAGGGATTAGTTTCTGGGGCCAACGTCCTGACTTTC.

The gene calls are TRBV7-9 and TRBJ1-5; D unresolved. Trimming cost V 4 bases and J 3 bases, with 13 bases left between them. CDR3 length: 15 residues. Germline V gene sequence: CDR1 SEHNR, CDR2 FQNEAQ (reference sequence). The CDR3 loop is CASSSTRRPNQPQHF. In nucleotides, the CDR3 is TGTGCCAGCAGCTCCACGCGGCGGCCCAATCAGCCCCAGCATTTT.

The chain links TRBV7-2 to TRBJ2-5; perhaps TRBD2 as D (6 bases). The germline gives CDR1 SGHTA, CDR2 FQGNSA. V was cut by 5 bases and J by 5 bases, with 15 bases left in between. This CDR3 has 14 residues. The CDR3 DNA sequence: TGTGCCAGCAGCCTCCTGGGGGGAGAGGAGACCCAGTACTTC. It codes for CASSLLGGEETQYF.

The V and J genes are TRBV5-6 and TRBJ2-2; weak D call: TRBD2 (6 bases). CDR1 and CDR2 (germline): SGHDT, YYEEEE. V was pared by 5 bases and J by 3 bases, with 11 bases between. The CDR3 sequence is 14 residues long. The CDR3 loop is CASREGRHTGELFF. CDR3 nucleotides: TGTGCCAGCAGGGAGGGGAGGCACACCGGGGAGCTGTTTTTT.

CDR3 nucleotides: TGTGCCAGCAGCCCCTTTAGCGGGGGCTCCTCCTACGAGCAGTACTTC. Protein: CASSPFSGGSSYEQYF. This chain joins TRBV7-2 and TRBJ2-7, with 9 bases identical to TRBD2. The CDR3 contains 16 residues. V shed 5 bases and J 0 bases; nucleotides not matched to a gene: 8. Germline values: CDR1 SGHTA, CDR2 FQGNSA.